This note documents a single TCR beta chain sequence. No antigen is known for it. The junction departs from germline at one end; a sequencing error may be responsible. These data come from a study of T cells in Graves' hyperthyroidism and ophthalmopathy. This CDR3 has 15 amino acids. Germline V lookup: CDR1 MNHEY, CDR2 SVGEGT. Notes on the study in general: Ophthalmopathy was distinguished from stable hyperthyroidism by 13 V-J signatures.

RNA transcripts were the template for amplifying TCR beta CDR3 regions. The TCR CDR3 first-round RT-PCR relied on the HTBI primer set. TCRdb re-analysed the multiplex PCR reads in MiXCR, keeping a single row per CDR3 protein. In the table there are 600,000 to 850,000 distinct CDR3 sequences, roughly a sixth of which are singletons. What was sequenced was blood. The chain carries TRBV6-2 or TRBV6-3 and TRBJ2-3; 10 nucleotides agree with TRBD2. This receptor was identified in a woman aged 45-60 years with Graves' hyperthyroidism that later progressed to Graves' ophthalmopathy. DNA for the CDR3: TGTGCCAGCACCTCTAGCGGGGGCACAACAGATGCGCAGTATTTT. Its protein is CASTSSGGTTDAQYF.